The 13 T cell receptor beta chains reported below all come from one sample, sequenced in a study of blood T cell repertoires in COVID-19. Here immunoSEQ multiplex PCR was the method, and the copy in TCRdb shows in-frame clones only, minus some. The sample has some 60,000 clones, about 75% seen once. Sequenced input: peripheral blood. The receptors come from a human donor in a cohort sampled during active COVID-19.

V usage is TRBV5-4 and J usage is TRBJ1-3, with TRBD1 identical over 10 bases. V was pared by 4 bases and J by 0 bases, with 4 bases of the junction left unmatched. Per the germline V gene, CDR1 is SGHNT and CDR2 is YYREEE (reference sequence). CDR3 size: 16 residues. The CDR3 is CASSPGTGDSGNTIYF. CDR3 nucleotide sequence: TGTGCCAGCAGCCCGGGGACAGGGGACTCTGGAAACACCATATATTTT.

V usage is TRBV5-1 and J usage is TRBJ1-1, with no clear D. Germline loops: CDR1 SGHRS, CDR2 YFSETQ. V lost 4 bases and J 4 bases, leaving 17 bases between the germline ends. The CDR3 covers 15 residues. The CDR3 nucleotides are TGCGCCAGCAGCCCTTCGGCAGCGGCGACCACTGAAGCTTTCTTT. It is translated as CASSPSAAATTEAFF.

The chain links TRBV19 to TRBJ1-1; D unclear. This CDR3 is built from 16 residues. Trimming removed 5 bases at V and 0 bases at J, with 16 bases between. The V gene's germline CDR1 is LNHDA and CDR2 SQIVND (reference sequence). Here the CDR3 DNA reads TGTGCCAGTAGTCCCCCCTCGTGGCACCTGAACACTGAAGCTTTCTTT. Encoded protein: CASSPPSWHLNTEAFF.

V usage is TRBV5-5 and J usage is TRBJ1-6; 8 bases are shared with TRBD1. This CDR3 comprises 14 residues. The V and J ends lost 4 bases and 7 bases, in that order; junction bases with no gene match: 4. CDR1 is SGHKS, CDR2 YYEKEE, per germline (reference sequence). CDR3 loop: CASSPDRVNSPLHF. The CDR3 nucleotides are TGTGCCAGCAGCCCGGACAGGGTGAATTCACCCCTCCACTTT.

This clone has a handful of counts. The CDR3 protein is CASSRGLNSYNEQFF. The DNA of the CDR3 is TGTGCCAGCAGTAGGGGGCTTAATTCCTACAATGAGCAGTTCTTC. The rearrangement joins TRBV6-5 to TRBJ2-1; 7 bases are a match to TRBD1. The CDR3 is 15 residues long. Trimming took 5 bases from V and 1 from J; bases not matched to a gene: 5. Germline assignment: CDR1 MNHEY and CDR2 SVGAGI.

This CDR3 is CATSRAGTSGIYEQYF. CDR3 DNA sequence: TGTGCCACCAGCAGAGCCGGGACTAGCGGGATCTACGAGCAGTACTTC. The J gene is TRBJ2-7, the V gene TRBV15, with 13 bases identical to TRBD2. Trimming cost V 1 base and J 3 bases; bases outside gene matches: 3. The CDR3 covers 16 residues. Germline lookup yields CDR1 LNHNV and CDR2 YYDKDF (reference sequence). The entire variable domain, with the rest obtained from reference TRBV15 and TRBJ2-7, is as follows: DAMVIQNPRYQVTQFGKPVTLSCSQTLNHNVMYWYQQKSSQAPKLLFHYYDKDFNNEADTPDNFQSRRPNTSFCFLDIRSPGLGDTAMYLCATSRAGTSGIYEQYFGPGTRLTVT.

The DNA for the CDR3 is TGTGCCGCCGGGGCAGGTGTACGGGAGGGGTCCTACAATGAGCAGTTCTTC. The encoded protein is CAAGAGVREGSYNEQFF. The V and J genes are TRBV10-3 and TRBJ2-1; 8 bases match TRBD2. This CDR3 comprises 17 residues. The junction had 16 bases not matched to a gene; V was cut back by 11 bases and J by 1 base. Germline CDR1 and CDR2: ENHRY and SYGVKD.

The rearrangement joins TRBV4-1 to TRBJ2-1, with a weak D call TRBD1 (5 bases). With 1 base removed from V and 0 bases from J, the gap between germline ends came to 7 bases. The germline gives CDR1 MGHRA, CDR2 YSYEKL. The CDR3 loop spans 15 amino acids. This chain's CDR3 is CASSQGTNSYNEQFF. In DNA form, the CDR3 reads TGCGCCAGCAGCCAAGGGACAAACTCCTACAATGAGCAGTTCTTC.

CDR3 nucleotide sequence: TGTGCCAGCAGTTCCACCGGGGGGGTGGGCAATCAGCCCCAGCATTTT. This gives the protein CASSSTGGVGNQPQHF. The J gene is TRBJ1-5, the V gene TRBV6-6, with D tentatively TRBD1 (5 bases). V shed 4 bases and J shed 2 bases, with 15 bases lying between them. Per germline, CDR1 MNHNY and CDR2 SVGAGI (reference sequence). This CDR3 is built from 16 residues.

The CDR3 protein is CASSSRGIQYF. As DNA, the CDR3 is TGTGCCAGCAGTTCCAGGGGTATTCAGTACTTC. The chain couples TRBV12-3 or TRBV12-4 to TRBJ2-4, with a weak D call TRBD1 (6 bases). The germline V and J ends were trimmed by 4 bases and 10 bases, with 8 bases remaining between them. CDR3 length: 11 amino acids.

The chain links TRBV7-6 to TRBJ1-5; tentatively, D is TRBD1 (5 bases). Germline V lookup: CDR1 SGHVS, CDR2 FNYEAQ. V lost 1 base to trimming and J lost 4 bases, with 11 bases between them. CDR3 length: 15 residues. CDR3 region: CASSLEPGLNQPQHF. The CDR3 nucleotides are TGTGCCAGCAGCTTAGAACCAGGGCTTAATCAGCCCCAGCATTTT.

Here the CDR3 reads CATGHPDTEAFF. As DNA, the CDR3 is TGTGCCACGGGACACCCGGACACTGAAGCTTTCTTT. V and J are TRBV10-3 and TRBJ1-1, with D possibly being TRBD1 (6 bases). Germline-derived CDR1 and CDR2 are ENHRY and SYGVKD. V lost 10 bases to trimming and J lost 3 bases, with 12 bases between them. CDR3 length equals 12 residues.

The chain employs TRBV6-5 and TRBJ1-2, with a tentative D call TRBD1 (5 bases). The CDR3 extends over 13 amino acids. Germline CDR1 and CDR2: MNHEY and SVGAGI. The V gene lost 4 bases and the J gene lost 5 bases, with 11 bases spanning the gap. The CDR3 protein is CASSSQGSYGYTF. The CDR3 coding sequence is TGTGCCAGCAGTTCCCAGGGAAGTTATGGCTACACCTTC.